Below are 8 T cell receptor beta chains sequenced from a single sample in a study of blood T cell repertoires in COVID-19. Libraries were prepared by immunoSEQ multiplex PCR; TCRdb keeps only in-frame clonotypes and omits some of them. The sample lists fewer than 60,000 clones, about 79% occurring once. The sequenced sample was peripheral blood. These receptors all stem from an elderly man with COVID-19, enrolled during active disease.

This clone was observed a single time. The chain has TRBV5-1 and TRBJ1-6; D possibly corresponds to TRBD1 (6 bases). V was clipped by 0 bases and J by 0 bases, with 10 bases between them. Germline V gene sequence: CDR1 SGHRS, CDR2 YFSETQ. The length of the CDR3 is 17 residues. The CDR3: CASSLVGASSYNSPLHF. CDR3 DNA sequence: TGCGCCAGCAGCTTGGTGGGGGCGAGCTCCTATAATTCACCCCTCCACTTT.

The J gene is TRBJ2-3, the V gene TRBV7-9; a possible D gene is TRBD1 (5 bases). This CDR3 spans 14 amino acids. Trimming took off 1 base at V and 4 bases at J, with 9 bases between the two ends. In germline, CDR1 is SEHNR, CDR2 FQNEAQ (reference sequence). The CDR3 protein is CASSLEGLADTQYF. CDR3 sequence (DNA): TGTGCCAGCAGCTTAGAGGGGTTGGCAGATACGCAGTATTTT.

CDR3 coding DNA: TGTGCCAGCAGCCTGCGCAGGGGAGCGGACCAGCCCCAGCATTTT. Its translation: CASSLRRGADQPQHF. The rearrangement uses TRBV7-2 and TRBJ1-5; D is perhaps TRBD1 (6 bases). The CDR3 covers 15 residues. Trimming stripped 5 bases from V and 7 bases from J, with 18 bases between. CDR1 and CDR2 (germline): SGHTA, FQGNSA.

In DNA, the CDR3 is TGTGCCTGGCGGATCGGGACTCCTTTTCGGGAGGAGCAGTACTTC. It translates to CAWRIGTPFREEQYF. J is TRBJ2-7 and V is TRBV30; tentative D call: TRBD2 (6 bases). CDR3 length equals 15 residues. V lost 5 bases and J lost 7, with 24 bases in between. CDR1 and CDR2 from the germline V gene are GTSNPN and SVGIG (reference sequence).

CDR3 DNA: TGCGCCAGCAGCCAAGACCGGGGATCCTACGAGCAGTACTTC. It encodes CASSQDRGSYEQYF. This chain joins TRBV4-1 and TRBJ2-7, with a tentative D call TRBD2 (5 bases). The CDR3 covers 14 residues. CDR1 is MGHRA, CDR2 YSYEKL, per germline. With 0 bases removed from V and 1 base from J, the gap between germline ends came to 7 bases.

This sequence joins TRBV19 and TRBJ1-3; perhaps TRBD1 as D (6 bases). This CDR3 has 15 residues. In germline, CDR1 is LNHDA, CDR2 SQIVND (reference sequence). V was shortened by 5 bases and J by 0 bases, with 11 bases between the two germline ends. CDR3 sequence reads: CASSSTGTSGNTIYF. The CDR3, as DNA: TGTGCCAGTAGTTCAACAGGGACCTCTGGAAACACCATATATTTT.

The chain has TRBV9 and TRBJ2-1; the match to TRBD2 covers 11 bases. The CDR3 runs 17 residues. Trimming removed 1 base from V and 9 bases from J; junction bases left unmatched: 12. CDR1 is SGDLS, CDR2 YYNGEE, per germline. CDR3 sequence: CASSVLGGVLAGGEQFF. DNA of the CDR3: TGTGCCAGCAGCGTACTTGGAGGTGTGCTAGCGGGAGGTGAGCAGTTCTTC.

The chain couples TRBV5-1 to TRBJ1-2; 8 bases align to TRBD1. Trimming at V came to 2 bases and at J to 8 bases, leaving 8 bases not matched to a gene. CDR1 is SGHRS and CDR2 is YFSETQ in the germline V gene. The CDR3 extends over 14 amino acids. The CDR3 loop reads CASSFGQGVPGYTF. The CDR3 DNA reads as TGCGCCAGCAGCTTCGGACAGGGAGTACCGGGCTACACCTTC.